The clone carrying this TCR beta chain has only a few counts. Seattle patients were enrolled while actively infected and followed longitudinally. This sample is drawn from a study of blood T cell repertoires in COVID-19. Whole-study context: T cells, B-cell-depleted T cells, or PBMCs provided the cDNA or gDNA that served as material.

Authors' processing steps: Nucleated cell number was recorded as an estimate derived from reference gene primer amplification. The protocol was immunoSEQ multiplex PCR, while the TCRdb copy is restricted to in-frame clones and leaves out a portion. The DNA gave D and trimming, while V, J and clone size come from that table. The table has roughly 200,000 clones, roughly 76% seen once. The clonotype was recovered from a woman between 40 and 50 years old with COVID-19, enrolled during active disease. The sequenced sample was peripheral blood.

The CDR3 DNA reads TGCAGCGTTGGCGACACTAACTATGGCTACACCTTC. This codes for CSVGDTNYGYTF. The rearrangement joins TRBV29-1 to TRBJ1-2; D is ambiguous. V lost 4 bases and J lost 0, with 6 bases in between. The germline V gene encodes CDR1 SQVTM and CDR2 ANQGSEA. The CDR3 consists of 12 residues.